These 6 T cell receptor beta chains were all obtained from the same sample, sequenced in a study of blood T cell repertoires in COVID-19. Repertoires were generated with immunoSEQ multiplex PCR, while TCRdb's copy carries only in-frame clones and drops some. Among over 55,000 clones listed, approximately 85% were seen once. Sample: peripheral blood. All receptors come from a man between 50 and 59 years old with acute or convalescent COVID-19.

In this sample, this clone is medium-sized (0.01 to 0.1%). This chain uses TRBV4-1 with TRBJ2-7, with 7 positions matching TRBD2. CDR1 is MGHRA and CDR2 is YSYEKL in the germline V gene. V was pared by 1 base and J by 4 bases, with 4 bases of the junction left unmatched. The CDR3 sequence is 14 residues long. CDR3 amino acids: CASSQGLAVYEQYF. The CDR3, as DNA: TGCGCCAGCAGCCAAGGCCTAGCGGTGTACGAGCAGTACTTC.

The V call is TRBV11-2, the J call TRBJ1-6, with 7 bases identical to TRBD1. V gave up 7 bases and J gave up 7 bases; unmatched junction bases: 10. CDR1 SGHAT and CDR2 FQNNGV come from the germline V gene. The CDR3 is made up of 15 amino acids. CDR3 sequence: CASNRGTEKNSPLHF. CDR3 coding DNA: TGTGCCAGCAATAGGGGGACAGAAAAGAATTCACCCCTCCACTTT. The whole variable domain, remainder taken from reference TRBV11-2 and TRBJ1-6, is EAGVAQSPRYKIIEKRQSVAFWCNPISGHATLYWYQQILGQGPKLLIQFQNNGVVDDSQLPKDRFSAERLKGVDSTLKIQPAKLEDSAVYLCASNRGTEKNSPLHFGNGTRLTVT.

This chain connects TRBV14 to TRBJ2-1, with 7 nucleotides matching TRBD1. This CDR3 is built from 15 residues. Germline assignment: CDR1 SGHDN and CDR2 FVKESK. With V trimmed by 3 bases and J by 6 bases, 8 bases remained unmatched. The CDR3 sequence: CASSQLRQGSNEQFF. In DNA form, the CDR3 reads TGTGCCAGCAGCCAGCTCAGACAGGGTTCCAATGAGCAGTTCTTC. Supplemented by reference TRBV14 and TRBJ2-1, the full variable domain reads EAGVTQFPSHSVIEKGQTVTLRCDPISGHDNLYWYRRVMGKEIKFLLHFVKESKQDESGMPNNRFLAERTGGTYSTLKVQPAELEDSGVYFCASSQLRQGSNEQFFGPGTRLTVL.

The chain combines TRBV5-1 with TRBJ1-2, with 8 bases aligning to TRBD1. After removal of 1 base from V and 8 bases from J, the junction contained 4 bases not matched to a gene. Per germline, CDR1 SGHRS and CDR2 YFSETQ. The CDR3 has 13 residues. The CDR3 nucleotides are TGCGCCAGCAGCTTGCAGGGGGCGGAGGGCTACACCTTC. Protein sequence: CASSLQGAEGYTF. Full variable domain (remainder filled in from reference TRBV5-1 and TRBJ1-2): KAGVTQTPRYLIKTRGQQVTLSCSPISGHRSVSWYQQTPGQGLQFLFEYFSETQRNKGNFPGRFSGRQFSNSRSEMNVSTLELGDSALYLCASSLQGAEGYTFGSGTRLTVV.

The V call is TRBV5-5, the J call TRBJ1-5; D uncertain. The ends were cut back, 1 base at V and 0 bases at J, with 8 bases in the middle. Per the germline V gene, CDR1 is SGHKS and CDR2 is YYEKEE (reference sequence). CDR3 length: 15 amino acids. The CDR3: CASSLRGYSNQPQHF. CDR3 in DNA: TGTGCCAGCAGCTTGCGAGGGTATAGCAATCAGCCCCAGCATTTT.

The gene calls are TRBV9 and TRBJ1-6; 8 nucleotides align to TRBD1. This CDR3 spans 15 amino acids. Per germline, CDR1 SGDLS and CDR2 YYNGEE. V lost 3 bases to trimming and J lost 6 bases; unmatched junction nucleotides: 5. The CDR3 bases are TGTGCCAGCAGCGCAAGGACAGGGATTAATTCACCCCTCCACTTT. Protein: CASSARTGINSPLHF.